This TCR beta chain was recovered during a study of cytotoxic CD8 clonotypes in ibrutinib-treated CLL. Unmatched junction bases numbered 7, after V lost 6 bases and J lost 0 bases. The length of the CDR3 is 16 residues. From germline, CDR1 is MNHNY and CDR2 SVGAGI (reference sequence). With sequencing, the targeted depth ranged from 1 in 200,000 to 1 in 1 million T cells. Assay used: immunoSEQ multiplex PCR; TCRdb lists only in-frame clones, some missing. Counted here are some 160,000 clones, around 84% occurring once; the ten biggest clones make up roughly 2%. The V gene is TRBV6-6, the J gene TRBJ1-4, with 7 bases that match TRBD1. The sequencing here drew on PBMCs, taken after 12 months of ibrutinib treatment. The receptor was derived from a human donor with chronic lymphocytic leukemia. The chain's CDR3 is CASRRGTEATNEKLFF. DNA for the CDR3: TGTGCCAGCAGAAGAGGGACAGAAGCAACTAATGAAAAACTGTTTTTT.